This record covers a single T cell receptor (beta chain). This specimen comes from a study of shared clonotypes between healthy human individuals. Authors' data handling: Filtering differed because ImmunoSEQ produced junction-only sequences that carried no quality scores. Data came from immunoSEQ multiplex PCR; TCRdb stores just in-frame clones and leaves some out. V, J and clone size are those of that table, while D and trimming were read from the DNA. The sample contains about 460,000 clones, around 77% of which appear only once. The CDR3 length is 17 residues. The V gene end was trimmed by 3 bases and the J gene end by 0 bases; junction bases not matched to a gene: 5. Looked up from germline, CDR1 is SGHDN and CDR2 is FVKESK. Only Caucasian adults living in Nashville, Tennessee made up the donor group. The study used 80 million to 100 million PBMCs per unsorted sample for genomic DNA.

The clonotype comes from a woman aged 40 to 55 in good health. Some clones in this sample may be carry-over from other donors' samples. The source material was PBMCs. This chain joins TRBV14 and TRBJ2-1, with 10 bases that match TRBD2. CDR3 in DNA: TGTGCCAGCAGCCACCTAGCGGGAGCGAGCTCCTACAATGAGCAGTTCTTC. Amino acid sequence: CASSHLAGASSYNEQFF.